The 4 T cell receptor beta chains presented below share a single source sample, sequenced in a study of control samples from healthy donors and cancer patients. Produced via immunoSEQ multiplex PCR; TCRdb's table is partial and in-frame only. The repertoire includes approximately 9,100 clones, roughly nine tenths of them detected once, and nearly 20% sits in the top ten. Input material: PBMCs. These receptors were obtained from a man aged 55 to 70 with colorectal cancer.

CDR3 residues: CASRPGTGLAGETQYF. The CDR3, as DNA: TGTGCCAGCAGACCCGGGACAGGGCTAGCTGGAGAGACCCAGTACTTC. V gene TRBV25-1 combines with J gene TRBJ2-5; TRBD1 agrees at 9 bases. This CDR3 has 16 amino acids. With V trimmed by 6 bases and J by 4 bases, 12 bases remained unmatched. Per the germline V gene, CDR1 is MGHDK and CDR2 is SYGVNS.

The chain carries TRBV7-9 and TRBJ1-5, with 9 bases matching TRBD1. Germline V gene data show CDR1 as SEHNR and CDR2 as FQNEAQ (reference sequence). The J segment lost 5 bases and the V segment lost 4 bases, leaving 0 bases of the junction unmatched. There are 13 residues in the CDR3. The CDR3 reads CASSWTGDQPQHF. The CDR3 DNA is TGTGCCAGCAGCTGGACAGGGGATCAGCCCCAGCATTTT. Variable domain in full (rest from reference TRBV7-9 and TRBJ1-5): DTGVSQNPRHKITKRGQNVTFRCDPISEHNRLYWYRQTLGQGPEFLTYFQNEAQLEKSRLLSDRFSAERPKGSFSTLEIQRTEQGDSAMYLCASSWTGDQPQHFGDGTRLSIL.

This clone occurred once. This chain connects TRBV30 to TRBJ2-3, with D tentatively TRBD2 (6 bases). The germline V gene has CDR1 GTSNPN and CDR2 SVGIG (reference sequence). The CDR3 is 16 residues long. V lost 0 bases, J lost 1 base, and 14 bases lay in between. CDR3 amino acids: CAWSVGGRGRTDTQYF. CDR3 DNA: TGTGCCTGGAGTGTGGGTGGGCGGGGCCGCACAGATACGCAGTATTTT.

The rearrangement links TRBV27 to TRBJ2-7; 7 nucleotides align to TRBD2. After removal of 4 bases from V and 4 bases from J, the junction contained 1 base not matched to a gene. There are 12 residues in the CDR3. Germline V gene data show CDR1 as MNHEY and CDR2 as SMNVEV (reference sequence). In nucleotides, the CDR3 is TGTGCCAGCAGTTGGGGGGGATACGAGCAGTACTTC. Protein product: CASSWGGYEQYF.